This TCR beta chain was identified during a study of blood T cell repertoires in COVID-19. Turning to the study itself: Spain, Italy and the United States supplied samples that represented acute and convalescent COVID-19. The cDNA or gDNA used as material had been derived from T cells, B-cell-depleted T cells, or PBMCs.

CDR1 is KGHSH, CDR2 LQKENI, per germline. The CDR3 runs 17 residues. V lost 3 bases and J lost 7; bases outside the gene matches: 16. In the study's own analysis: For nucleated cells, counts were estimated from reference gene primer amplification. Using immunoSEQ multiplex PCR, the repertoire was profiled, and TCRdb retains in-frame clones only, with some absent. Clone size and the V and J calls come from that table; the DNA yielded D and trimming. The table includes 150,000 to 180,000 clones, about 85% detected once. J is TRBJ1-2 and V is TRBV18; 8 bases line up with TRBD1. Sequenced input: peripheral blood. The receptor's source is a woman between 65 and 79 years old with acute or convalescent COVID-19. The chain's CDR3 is CASSPEDSGQGMSGYTF. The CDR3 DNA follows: TGTGCCAGCTCACCCGAGGATTCTGGACAGGGAATGAGTGGCTACACCTTC.